These 12 T cell receptor beta chains were all obtained from the same sample, sequenced in a study of OX40 agonist ivuxolimab in advanced cancers. Only in-frame clones appear in the TCRdb table, and some are missing; sequencing was by immunoSEQ multiplex PCR. The table includes around 71,000 clones, roughly 80% detected once. The source was CD4+ or CD8+ T cells sorted from blood, collected in a trial of the OX40 agonist ivuxolimab. The receptors stem from an adult with an advanced solid tumor such as melanoma, head and neck, liver or kidney cancer.

The V call is TRBV4-3, the J call TRBJ2-7; no clear D gene. The germline gives CDR1 LGHNA, CDR2 YSLEER. V was clipped by 0 bases and J by 5 bases, with 11 bases between them. The CDR3 is 14 amino acids. The CDR3 DNA is TGCGCCAGCAGCCAAGATACCTCAAGAAACGAGCAGTACTTC. Its translation is CASSQDTSRNEQYF.

A single count supports this clone. The V gene is TRBV2, the J gene TRBJ2-7; no clear D gene. CDR3 size: 14 residues. Trimming stripped 3 bases from V and 2 bases from J, with 11 bases between. Germline V gene sequence: CDR1 SNHLY, CDR2 FYNNEI. CDR3 DNA: TGTGCCAGCAGTGAGGGGTTTTTGGCCTACGAGCAGTACTTC. This sequence encodes CASSEGFLAYEQYF.

The chain employs TRBV21-1 and TRBJ1-5. TRBV21-1 is given as a pseudogene. The CDR3 runs 16 residues. CDR3 nucleotide sequence: TGTGCCAGCAGCAAAGTCAAGCCAAGGGGCAATCAGCCCCAGCATTTT. It is translated as CASSKVKPRGNQPQHF.

The V call is TRBV2, the J call TRBJ2-7, with D maybe TRBD1 (6 bases). From germline, CDR1 is SNHLY and CDR2 FYNNEI. CDR3 length equals 14 residues. The germline V and J ends were trimmed by 6 bases and 2 bases, with 14 bases remaining between them. The CDR3 region has the DNA TGTGCCAGCAGGATCCGGGACACTACCTACGAGCAGTACTTC. Amino acids: CASRIRDTTYEQYF.

The V call is TRBV10-3, the J call TRBJ1-1; unclear D gene. This CDR3 comprises 17 residues. The V and J ends lost 0 bases and 3 bases respectively, with 17 bases between them. The germline V gene has CDR1 ENHRY and CDR2 SYGVKD. The CDR3 is CAISESIRLGRDTEAFF. In DNA, the CDR3 is TGTGCCATCAGTGAGTCGATTAGGCTGGGGAGGGACACTGAAGCTTTCTTT.

The gene calls are TRBV11-1 and TRBJ2-1, with TRBD2 identical over 11 bases. The CDR3 is made up of 16 amino acids. The trim removed 1 base at V and 2 bases at J, leaving 1 base unmatched. Germline-derived CDR1 and CDR2 are SGHAT and FQDESV (reference sequence). CDR3 in DNA: TGTGCCAGCAGCTTAGTAGCGGGAGGGGCCTACAATGAGCAGTTCTTC. This translates into CASSLVAGGAYNEQFF.

The chain is built from TRBV30 and TRBJ2-7; tentatively, D is TRBD1 (5 bases). The CDR3 runs 13 residues. Trimming removed 0 bases from V and 6 bases from J, with 12 bases in between. Per germline, CDR1 GTSNPN and CDR2 SVGIG (reference sequence). Here the CDR3 reads CAWSVGQGIEQYF. Here the CDR3 DNA reads TGTGCCTGGAGTGTTGGGCAGGGAATCGAGCAGTACTTC.

The chain employs TRBV27 and TRBJ2-1, with a tentative D call TRBD1 (5 bases). The germline V gene has CDR1 MNHEY and CDR2 SMNVEV (reference sequence). CDR3 size: 14 residues. V lost 2 bases and J lost 1, with 6 bases in between. For the CDR3, the DNA is TGTGCCAGCAGTTTAGACAGTTCCTACAATGAGCAGTTCTTC. Protein product: CASSLDSSYNEQFF.

This clone has just one count. V usage is TRBV11-3 and J usage is TRBJ1-1; D is undetermined. Germline CDR1 SGHNT, CDR2 YENEEA. This CDR3 spans 13 amino acids. The V and J ends lost 5 bases and 4 bases respectively, with 11 bases between them. The chain's CDR3 is CASSPRSGTEAFF. As DNA, the CDR3 is TGTGCCAGCAGCCCGCGTAGCGGCACTGAAGCTTTCTTT.

A word on this clone: The same CDR3 is also encoded by other DNA sequences in this sample. This rearrangement joins TRBV19 to TRBJ1-1; unclear D gene. This CDR3 is 17 amino acids long. V was shortened by 4 bases and J by 2 bases, with 20 bases between the two germline ends. CDR1 is LNHDA and CDR2 is SQIVND in the germline V gene (reference sequence). CDR3 amino acids: CASSTPLFGRVNTEAFF. The CDR3 DNA sequence: TGTGCCAGTAGTACCCCGCTCTTCGGGAGGGTTAACACTGAAGCTTTCTTT.

J is TRBJ2-1 and V is TRBV7-9; D is possibly TRBD1 or TRBD2 (8 bases each). Trimming stripped 7 bases from V and 12 bases from J, with 22 bases between. The CDR3 has 14 residues. Germline V gene sequence: CDR1 SEHNR, CDR2 FQNEAQ (reference sequence). CDR3 sequence: CASTQTGGGTGQFF. The CDR3 nucleotides are TGTGCCAGCACCCAAACGGGAGGGGGGACAGGGCAGTTCTTC.

The chain recombines TRBV10-3 with TRBJ2-5, with TRBD1 matching over 7 bases. V trimming: 10 bases; J trimming: 8 bases; junction bases outside the gene matches: 10. The germline V gene has CDR1 ENHRY and CDR2 SYGVKD. The CDR3 extends over 12 amino acids. The CDR3 nucleotides are TGTGCCACCCGACAGGGTAGCGAAACCCAGTACTTC. Amino acid sequence: CATRQGSETQYF.